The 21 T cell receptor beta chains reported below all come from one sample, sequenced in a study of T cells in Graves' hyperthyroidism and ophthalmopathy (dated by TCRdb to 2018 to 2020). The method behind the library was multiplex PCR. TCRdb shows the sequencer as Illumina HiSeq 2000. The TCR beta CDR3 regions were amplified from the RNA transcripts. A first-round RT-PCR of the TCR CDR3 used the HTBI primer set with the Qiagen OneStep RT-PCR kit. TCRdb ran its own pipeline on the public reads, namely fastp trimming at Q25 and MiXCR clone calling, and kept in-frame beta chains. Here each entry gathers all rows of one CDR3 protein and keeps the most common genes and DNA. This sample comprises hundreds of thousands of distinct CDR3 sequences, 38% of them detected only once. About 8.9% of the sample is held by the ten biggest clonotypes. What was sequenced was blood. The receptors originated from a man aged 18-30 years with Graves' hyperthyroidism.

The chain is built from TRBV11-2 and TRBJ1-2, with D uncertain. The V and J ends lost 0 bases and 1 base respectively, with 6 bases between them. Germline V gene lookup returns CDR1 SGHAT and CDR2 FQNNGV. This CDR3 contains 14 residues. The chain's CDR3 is CASSLDEVNYGYTF. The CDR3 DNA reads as TGTGCCAGCAGCTTAGATGAAGTTAACTATGGCTACACCTTC. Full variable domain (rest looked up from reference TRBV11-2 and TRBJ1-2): EAGVAQSPRYKIIEKRQSVAFWCNPISGHATLYWYQQILGQGPKLLIQFQNNGVVDDSQLPKDRFSAERLKGVDSTLKIQPAKLEDSAVYLCASSLDEVNYGYTFGSGTRLTVV.

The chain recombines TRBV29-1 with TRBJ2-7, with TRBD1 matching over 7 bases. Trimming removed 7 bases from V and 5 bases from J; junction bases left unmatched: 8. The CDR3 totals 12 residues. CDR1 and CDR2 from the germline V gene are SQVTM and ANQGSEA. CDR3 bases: TGCAGCGGAGGGGGCAAAACCGACGAGCAGTACTTC. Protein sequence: CSGGGKTDEQYF.

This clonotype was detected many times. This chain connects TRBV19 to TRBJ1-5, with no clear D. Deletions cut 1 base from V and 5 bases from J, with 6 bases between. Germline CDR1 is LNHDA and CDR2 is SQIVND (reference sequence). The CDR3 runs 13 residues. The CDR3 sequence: CASSIGFYQPQHF. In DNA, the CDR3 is TGTGCCAGTAGTATAGGGTTTTATCAGCCCCAGCATTTT.

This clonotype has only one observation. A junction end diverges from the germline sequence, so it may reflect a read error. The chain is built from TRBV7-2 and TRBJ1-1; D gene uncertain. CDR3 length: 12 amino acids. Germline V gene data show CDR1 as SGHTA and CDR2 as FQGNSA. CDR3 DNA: TGTGCCAGCAGCCAAGCTAACACTGAAGCTTCCTTT. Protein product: CASSQANTEASF.

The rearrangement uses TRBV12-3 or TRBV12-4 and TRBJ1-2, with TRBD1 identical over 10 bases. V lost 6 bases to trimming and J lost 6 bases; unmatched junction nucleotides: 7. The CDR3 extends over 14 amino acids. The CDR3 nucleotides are TGTGCCAGCAGCCCGACAGGGGGCGAAGATGGCTACACCTTC. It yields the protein CASSPTGGEDGYTF.

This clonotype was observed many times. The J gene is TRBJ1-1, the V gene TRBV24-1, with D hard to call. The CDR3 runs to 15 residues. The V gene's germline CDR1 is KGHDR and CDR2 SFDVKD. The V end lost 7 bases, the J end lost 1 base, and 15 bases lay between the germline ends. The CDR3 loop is CATSSRTGGNTEAFF. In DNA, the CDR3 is TGTGCCACCAGCTCGAGGACGGGAGGGAACACTGAAGCTTTCTTT.

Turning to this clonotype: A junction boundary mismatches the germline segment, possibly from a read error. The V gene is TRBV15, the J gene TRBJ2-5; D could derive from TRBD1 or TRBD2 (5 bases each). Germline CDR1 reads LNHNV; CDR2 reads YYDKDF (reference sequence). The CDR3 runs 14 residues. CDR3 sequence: CASSITGREETQYF. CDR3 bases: TGTGCCAGCAGCATAACGGGGCGGGAAGAGACCCAGTACTTC.

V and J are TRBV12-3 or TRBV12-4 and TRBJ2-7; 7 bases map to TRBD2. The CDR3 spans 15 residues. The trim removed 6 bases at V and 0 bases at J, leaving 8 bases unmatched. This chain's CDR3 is CASRGLGGSSYEQYF. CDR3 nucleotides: TGTGCCAGCAGAGGGCTGGGCGGGAGCTCCTACGAGCAGTACTTC.

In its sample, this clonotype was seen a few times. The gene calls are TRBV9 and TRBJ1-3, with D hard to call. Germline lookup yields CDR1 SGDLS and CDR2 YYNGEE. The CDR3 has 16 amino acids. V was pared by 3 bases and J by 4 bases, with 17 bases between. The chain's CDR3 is CASSAPRGSSGNTIYF. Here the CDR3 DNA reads TGTGCCAGCAGCGCCCCGCGCGGCTCCAGCGGAAACACCATATATTTT.

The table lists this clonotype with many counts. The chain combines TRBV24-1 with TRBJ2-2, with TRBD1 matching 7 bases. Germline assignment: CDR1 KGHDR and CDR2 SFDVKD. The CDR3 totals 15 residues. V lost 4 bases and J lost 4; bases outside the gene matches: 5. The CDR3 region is CATSDPTGTTGELFF. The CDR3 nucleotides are TGTGCCACCAGTGACCCGACAGGGACCACCGGGGAGCTGTTTTTT.

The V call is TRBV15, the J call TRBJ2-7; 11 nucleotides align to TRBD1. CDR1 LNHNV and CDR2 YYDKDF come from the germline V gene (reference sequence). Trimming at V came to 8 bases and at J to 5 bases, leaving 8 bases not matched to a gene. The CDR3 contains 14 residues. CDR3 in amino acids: CATSGQGGFDEQYF. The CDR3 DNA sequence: TGTGCCACCTCGGGACAGGGGGGCTTTGACGAGCAGTACTTC.

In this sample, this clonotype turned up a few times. The DNA of the CDR3 is TGTGCCAGCAGCCAAGTTCAGGGTACTGGGGCCAACGTCCTGACTTTC. Protein product: CASSQVQGTGANVLTF. The chain is built from TRBV14 and TRBJ2-6; possible D gene TRBD1, 5 bases. Germline V gives CDR1 SGHDN, CDR2 FVKESK. The CDR3 length is 16 residues. V shed 1 base and J shed 2 bases, with 9 bases lying between them. Using reference TRBV14 and TRBJ2-6 for the parts outside the CDR3, the full variable domain is EAGVTQFPSHSVIEKGQTVTLRCDPISGHDNLYWYRRVMGKEIKFLLHFVKESKQDESGMPNNRFLAERTGGTYSTLKVQPAELEDSGVYFCASSQVQGTGANVLTFGAGSRLTVL.

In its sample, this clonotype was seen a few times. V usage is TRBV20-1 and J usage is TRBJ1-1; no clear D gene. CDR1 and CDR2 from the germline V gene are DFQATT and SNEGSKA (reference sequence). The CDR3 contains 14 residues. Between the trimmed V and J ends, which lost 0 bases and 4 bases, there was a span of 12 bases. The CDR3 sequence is CSARDGGQATEAFF. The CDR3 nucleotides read TGCAGTGCTAGAGATGGAGGGCAGGCCACTGAAGCTTTCTTT.

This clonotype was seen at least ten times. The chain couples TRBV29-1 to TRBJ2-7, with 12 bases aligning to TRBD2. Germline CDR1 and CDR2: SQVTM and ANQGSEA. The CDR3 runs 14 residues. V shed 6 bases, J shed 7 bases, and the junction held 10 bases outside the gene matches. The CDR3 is CSVDGLAGPEEQYF. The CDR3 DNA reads TGCAGCGTCGACGGACTAGCGGGACCTGAGGAGCAGTACTTC.

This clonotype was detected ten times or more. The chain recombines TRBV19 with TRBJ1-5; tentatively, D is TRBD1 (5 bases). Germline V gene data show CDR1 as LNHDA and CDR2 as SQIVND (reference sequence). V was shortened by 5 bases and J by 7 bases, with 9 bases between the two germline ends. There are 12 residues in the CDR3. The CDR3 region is CASSRGEQPQHF. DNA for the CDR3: TGTGCCAGTAGTCGGGGGGAACAGCCCCAGCATTTT.

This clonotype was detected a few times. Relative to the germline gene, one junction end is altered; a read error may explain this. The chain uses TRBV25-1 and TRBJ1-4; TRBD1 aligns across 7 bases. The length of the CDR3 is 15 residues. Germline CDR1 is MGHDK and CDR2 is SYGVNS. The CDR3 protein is CVSSGTGAGNEKLFF. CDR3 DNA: TGTGTCAGCAGTGGTACAGGGGCCGGTAATGAAAAACTGTTTTTT.

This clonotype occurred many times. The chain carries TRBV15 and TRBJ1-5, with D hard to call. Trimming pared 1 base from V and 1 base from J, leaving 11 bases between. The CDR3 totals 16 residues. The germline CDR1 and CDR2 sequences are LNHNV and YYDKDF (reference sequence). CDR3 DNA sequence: TGTGCCACCAGCAGAGCAGCCAGTCCCAGCAATCAGCCCCAGCATTTT. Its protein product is CATSRAASPSNQPQHF. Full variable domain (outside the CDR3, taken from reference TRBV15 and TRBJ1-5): DAMVIQNPRYQVTQFGKPVTLSCSQTLNHNVMYWYQQKSSQAPKLLFHYYDKDFNNEADTPDNFQSRRPNTSFCFLDIRSPGLGDTAMYLCATSRAASPSNQPQHFGDGTRLSIL.

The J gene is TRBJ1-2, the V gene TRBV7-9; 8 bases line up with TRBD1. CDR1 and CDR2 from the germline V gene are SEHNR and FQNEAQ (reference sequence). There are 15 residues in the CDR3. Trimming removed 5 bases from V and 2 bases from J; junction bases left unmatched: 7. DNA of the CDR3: TGTGCCAGCAGCCCCGGATCAGGGGGCAACTATGGCTACACCTTC. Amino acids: CASSPGSGGNYGYTF.

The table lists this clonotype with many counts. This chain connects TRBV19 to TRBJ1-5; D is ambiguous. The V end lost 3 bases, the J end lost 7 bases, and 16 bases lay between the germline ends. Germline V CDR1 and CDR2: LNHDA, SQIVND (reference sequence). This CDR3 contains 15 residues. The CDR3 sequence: CASSIGGPTGQPQHF. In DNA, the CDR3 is TGTGCCAGTAGTATCGGTGGCCCCACGGGGCAGCCCCAGCATTTT.

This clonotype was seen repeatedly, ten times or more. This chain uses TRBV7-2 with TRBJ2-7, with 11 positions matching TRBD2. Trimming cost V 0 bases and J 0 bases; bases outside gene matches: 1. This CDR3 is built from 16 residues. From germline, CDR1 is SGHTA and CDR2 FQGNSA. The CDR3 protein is CASSLAGTSGSYEQYF. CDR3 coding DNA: TGTGCCAGCAGCTTAGCGGGGACTAGCGGCTCCTACGAGCAGTACTTC.

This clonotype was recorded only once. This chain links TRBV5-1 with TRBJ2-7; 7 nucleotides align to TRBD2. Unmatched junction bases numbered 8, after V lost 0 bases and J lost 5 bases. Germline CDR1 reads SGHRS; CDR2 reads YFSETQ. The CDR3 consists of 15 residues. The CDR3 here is CASSLARGRANEQYF. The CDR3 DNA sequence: TGCGCCAGCAGCTTGGCCCGGGGGAGGGCCAACGAGCAGTACTTC.